This TCR beta chain was recovered during a study of blood T cell repertoires in COVID-19. Study as a whole: Whether acute or convalescent, the COVID-19 samples came from the United States, Italy and Spain.

Only in-frame clones appear in the TCRdb table, and some are missing; sequencing was by immunoSEQ multiplex PCR. Of approximately 170,000 clones detected, around 83% appear once; the ten largest clones hold roughly a fifth. The CDR3 consists of 16 residues. V lost 3 bases to trimming and J lost 1 base, with 16 bases between them. The germline gives CDR1 SGHNT, CDR2 YYREEE (reference sequence). This sequence was found in a woman in her 70s who had recovered from COVID-19. Sequencing used peripheral blood. V is TRBV5-4 and J is TRBJ1-1, with D maybe TRBD1 (5 bases). CDR3 bases: TGTGCCAGCAGCTGGGGGGTCGCAGGCCGGAACACTGAAGCTTTCTTT. It encodes CASSWGVAGRNTEAFF.